Listed below are T cell receptor beta chains from one sample, sequenced in a study of CD8+CD57+ T cells in acquired aplastic anemia. TCRdb processed the reads anew with MiXCR; each CDR3 protein has one entry. The sample includes 150,000 to 200,000 distinct CDR3 sequences, 64% of them seen just once. Material: sorted CD4+, CD8+, or CD8+CD57+ T cells (not recorded which) from PBMCs. These receptors originate from a human donor with severe aplastic anemia or a healthy control (not recorded which). Both conserved end residues are part of each CDR3. Fields, in order: D gene, clone size, J gene, V gene, CDR3 protein, CDR3 DNA. The D gene is left open where the match is weak. Only some rows state a clone size, as once, few, many or a class for expanded clones.

TRBD1 | few | TRBJ2-7 | TRBV5-8 | CASIPLPWTGSYEQYF | TGTGCCAGCATACCCCTTCCATGGACAGGCTCCTACGAGCAGTACTTC
. | . | TRBJ1-1 | TRBV24-1 | CATSFGLGTEAFF | TGTGCCACCAGTTTTGGTCTGGGCACTGAAGCTTTCTTT
. | few | TRBJ1-5 | TRBV15 | CATSRGRGSNQPQHF | TGTGCCACCAGCAGGGGTCGAGGGAGCAATCAGCCCCAGCATTTT
TRBD1 | . | TRBJ1-1 | TRBV7-9 | CASSSTGGLNTEAFF | TGTGCCAGCAGCTCGACAGGGGGCCTCAACACTGAAGCTTTCTTT
. | . | TRBJ2-7 | TRBV7-2 | CASSLESRSYEQYF | TGTGCCAGCAGCTTAGAGTCCCGCTCCTATGAGCAGTACTTC
. | . | TRBJ1-5 | TRBV25-1 | CASTRREGTPYYSNQPQHF | TGTGCCAGCACTCGAAGAGAGGGGACACCTTATTATAGCAATCAGCCCCAGCATTTT
. | . | TRBJ2-5 | TRBV7-8 | CASSPSDSPAETQYF | TGTGCCAGCAGCCCGTCGGACTCCCCGGCGGAGACCCAGTACTTC
. | . | TRBJ1-5 | TRBV18 | CASSSEPYLNQPQHF | TGTGCCAGCTCGTCGGAGCCCTACCTCAATCAGCCCCAGCATTTT
. | . | TRBJ2-1 | TRBV4-1 | CASSRRAGANEQFF | TGTGCCAGCAGCCGACGGGCAGGGGCCAATGAGCAGTTCTTC
. | few | TRBJ2-7 | TRBV7-8 | CASSLGLMSYEQYF | TGTGCCAGCAGCTTAGGTCTGATGTCCTACGAGCAGTACTTC
. | . | TRBJ2-4 | TRBV9 | CASSVGQGTNWDIQYF | TGTGCCAGCAGCGTAGGTCAGGGGACGAATTGGGACATTCAGTACTTC
TRBD2 | . | TRBJ2-1 | TRBV24-1 | CATSDRAGTKGNEQFF | TGTGCCACCAGTGATCGGGCCGGGACTAAGGGCAATGAGCAGTTCTTC
. | . | TRBJ2-3 | TRBV24-1 | CASSLGLASRDDTQYF | TGTGCCAGCAGCTTGGGTCTGGCTAGCCGGGACGATACGCAGTATTTT
. | once | TRBJ2-7 | TRBV10-3 | CASSENGANYEQYF | TGTGCCAGCAGTGAGAATGGGGCTAACTACGAGCAGTACTTC
. | . | TRBJ1-4 | TRBV20-1 | CSAGRDARNEKLFF | TGCAGTGCCGGTAGGGACGCCAGGAATGAAAAACTGTTTTTT
. | . | TRBJ1-2 | TRBV10-3 | CAISGTGDYGYTF | TGTGCCATCAGTGGTACCGGCGACTATGGCTACACCTTC
. | once | TRBJ1-6 | TRBV20-1 | CSARETPNSPLHF | TGCAGTGCTAGAGAGACACCGAATTCACCCCTCCACTTT
. | . | TRBJ2-3 | TRBV15 | CATREGGGLTDTQYF | TGTGCCACCAGGGAGGGGGGGGGGTTGACAGATACGCAGTATTTT
. | . | TRBJ2-7 | TRBV20-1 | CSAIQTSGAEQYF | TGCAGTGCTATTCAAACCTCAGGGGCCGAGCAGTACTTC
. | once | TRBJ2-3 | TRBV7-3 | CASSLFSGMGQYF | TGTGCCAGCAGTTTATTCTCCGGGATGGGGCAGTATTTT
. | . | TRBJ2-2 | TRBV12-3/TRBV12-4 | CASTDTNTGELFF | TGTGCCAGCACGGACACGAACACCGGGGAGCTGTTTTTT
TRBD1 | . | TRBJ2-7 | TRBV5-1 | CASSEGQGASYEQYF | TGCGCCAGCAGCGAGGGACAGGGGGCATCCTACGAGCAGTACTTC
TRBD2 | . | TRBJ2-7 | TRBV7-2 | CASSLRPQRGVSEQYF | TGTGCCAGCAGCTTAAGGCCCCAGCGGGGAGTATCCGAGCAGTACTTC
. | . | TRBJ2-2 | TRBV2 | CASSVGQGIAGELFF | TGTGCCAGCAGTGTGGGGCAGGGTATAGCGGGGGAGCTGTTTTTT
. | many | TRBJ1-2 | TRBV5-4 | CASSLLGQGPHYGYTF | TGTGCCAGCAGCCTCTTGGGCCAGGGGCCACACTATGGCTACACCTTC
. | . | TRBJ2-5 | TRBV12-3/TRBV12-4 | CASSPGDPYPQETQYF | TGTGCCAGCAGCCCGGGGGACCCCTACCCCCAAGAGACCCAGTACTTC
TRBD2 | . | TRBJ2-4 | TRBV24-1 | CATSDSTSGGLAKNIQYF | TGTGCCACCAGTGATTCGACTAGCGGGGGACTAGCCAAAAACATTCAGTACTTC
TRBD2 | . | TRBJ2-7 | TRBV13 | CASSGLAGVEQYF | TGTGCCAGCAGTGGACTAGCGGGGGTCGAGCAGTACTTC
. | . | TRBJ2-7 | TRBV20-1 | CSASHRLAYEQYF | TGCAGTGCTAGTCATCGACTGGCCTACGAGCAGTACTTC
. | . | TRBJ1-4 | TRBV7-9 | CASSVVEGVEEKLFF | TGTGCCAGCAGCGTAGTAGAGGGGGTGGAAGAAAAACTGTTTTTT
. | . | TRBJ1-4 | TRBV7-9 | CASSLGRGQSNEKLFF | TGTGCCAGCAGCTTAGGGCGGGGGCAGAGTAATGAAAAACTGTTTTTT
TRBD2 | . | TRBJ2-1 | TRBV10-3 | CAISTGTSGGYNEQFF | TGTGCCATCAGCACCGGGACTAGCGGGGGATACAATGAGCAGTTCTTC
. | . | TRBJ2-5 | TRBV7-9 | CASSLEFRLYQETQYF | TGTGCCAGCAGCTTAGAATTTCGCCTGTACCAAGAGACCCAGTACTTC
TRBD1 | . | TRBJ2-5 | TRBV7-3 | CASSRRTGFGETQYF | TGTGCCAGCAGCCGACGGACAGGGTTTGGGGAGACCCAGTACTTC
TRBD2 | . | TRBJ2-2 | TRBV10-1 | CASSENETSGGNTGELFF | TGCGCCAGCAGTGAGAACGAGACTAGCGGGGGGAACACCGGGGAGCTGTTTTTT
TRBD2 | . | TRBJ2-7 | TRBV10-3 | CASSVLAGGPSYEQYF | TGTGCCAGCAGCGTACTAGCGGGGGGCCCCTCCTACGAGCAGTACTTC
. | . | TRBJ1-5 | TRBV19 | CASRPRAHGQPQHF | TGTGCCAGTAGGCCACGGGCTCACGGGCAGCCCCAGCATTTT
. | many | TRBJ2-2 | TRBV7-8 | CASRIETGYTGELFF | TGTGCCAGCAGGATAGAGACGGGATACACCGGGGAGCTGTTTTTT
TRBD1 | many | TRBJ1-2 | TRBV4-2 | CASRGTGPNYGYTF | TGTGCCAGCAGGGGGACAGGTCCTAACTATGGCTACACCTTC
TRBD1 | . | TRBJ2-5 | TRBV9 | CASSVGIGQGRETQYF | TGTGCCAGCAGCGTAGGTATAGGACAGGGGAGAGAGACCCAGTACTTC
. | . | TRBJ2-7 | TRBV9 | CASSLLDSDFYEQYF | TGTGCCAGCAGCCTGCTCGACAGTGACTTCTACGAGCAGTACTTC
. | . | TRBJ1-2 | TRBV19 | CASYPSGQSSNYGYTF | TGTGCCTCTTATCCCAGTGGACAGTCTTCCAACTATGGCTACACCTTC
TRBD1 | . | TRBJ2-7 | TRBV20-1 | CSARDRDRGHEQYF | TGCAGTGCTAGAGATCGCGACAGGGGTCACGAGCAGTACTTC
. | many | TRBJ1-1 | TRBV5-5 | CASSLDSGAWNTEAFF | TGTGCCAGCAGTCTGGACAGCGGAGCTTGGAACACTGAAGCTTTCTTT
TRBD1 | . | TRBJ1-2 | TRBV7-9 | CASRTGTGSYGYTF | TGTGCCAGCAGAACCGGGACAGGGTCCTATGGCTACACCTTC
. | . | TRBJ2-5 | TRBV7-9 | CASSLDGRAEETQYF | TGTGCCAGCAGCTTAGATGGGCGGGCTGAAGAGACCCAGTACTTC
TRBD1 | once | TRBJ2-7 | TRBV7-3 | CASRRTGFPYEQYF | TGTGCCAGCAGACGGACAGGGTTTCCCTACGAGCAGTACTTC
TRBD1 | . | TRBJ2-7 | TRBV7-3 | CASSPGTGESEQYF | TGTGCCAGCAGCCCCGGGACAGGGGAGAGCGAGCAGTACTTC
. | many | TRBJ1-6 | TRBV7-9 | CASSLNGSPLHF | TGTGCCAGCAGCTTAAATGGCTCACCCCTCCACTTT
TRBD2 | once | TRBJ2-7 | TRBV7-9 | CAAGGGTYEQYF | TGTGCGGCGGGGGGGGGAACCTACGAGCAGTACTTC
. | many | TRBJ2-3 | TRBV20-1 | CSARHFFGTDTQYF | TGCAGTGCTAGGCACTTCTTCGGCACAGATACGCAGTATTTT
. | many | TRBJ2-1 | TRBV19 | CASIKYNEQFF | TGTGCCAGTATAAAATACAATGAGCAGTTCTTC